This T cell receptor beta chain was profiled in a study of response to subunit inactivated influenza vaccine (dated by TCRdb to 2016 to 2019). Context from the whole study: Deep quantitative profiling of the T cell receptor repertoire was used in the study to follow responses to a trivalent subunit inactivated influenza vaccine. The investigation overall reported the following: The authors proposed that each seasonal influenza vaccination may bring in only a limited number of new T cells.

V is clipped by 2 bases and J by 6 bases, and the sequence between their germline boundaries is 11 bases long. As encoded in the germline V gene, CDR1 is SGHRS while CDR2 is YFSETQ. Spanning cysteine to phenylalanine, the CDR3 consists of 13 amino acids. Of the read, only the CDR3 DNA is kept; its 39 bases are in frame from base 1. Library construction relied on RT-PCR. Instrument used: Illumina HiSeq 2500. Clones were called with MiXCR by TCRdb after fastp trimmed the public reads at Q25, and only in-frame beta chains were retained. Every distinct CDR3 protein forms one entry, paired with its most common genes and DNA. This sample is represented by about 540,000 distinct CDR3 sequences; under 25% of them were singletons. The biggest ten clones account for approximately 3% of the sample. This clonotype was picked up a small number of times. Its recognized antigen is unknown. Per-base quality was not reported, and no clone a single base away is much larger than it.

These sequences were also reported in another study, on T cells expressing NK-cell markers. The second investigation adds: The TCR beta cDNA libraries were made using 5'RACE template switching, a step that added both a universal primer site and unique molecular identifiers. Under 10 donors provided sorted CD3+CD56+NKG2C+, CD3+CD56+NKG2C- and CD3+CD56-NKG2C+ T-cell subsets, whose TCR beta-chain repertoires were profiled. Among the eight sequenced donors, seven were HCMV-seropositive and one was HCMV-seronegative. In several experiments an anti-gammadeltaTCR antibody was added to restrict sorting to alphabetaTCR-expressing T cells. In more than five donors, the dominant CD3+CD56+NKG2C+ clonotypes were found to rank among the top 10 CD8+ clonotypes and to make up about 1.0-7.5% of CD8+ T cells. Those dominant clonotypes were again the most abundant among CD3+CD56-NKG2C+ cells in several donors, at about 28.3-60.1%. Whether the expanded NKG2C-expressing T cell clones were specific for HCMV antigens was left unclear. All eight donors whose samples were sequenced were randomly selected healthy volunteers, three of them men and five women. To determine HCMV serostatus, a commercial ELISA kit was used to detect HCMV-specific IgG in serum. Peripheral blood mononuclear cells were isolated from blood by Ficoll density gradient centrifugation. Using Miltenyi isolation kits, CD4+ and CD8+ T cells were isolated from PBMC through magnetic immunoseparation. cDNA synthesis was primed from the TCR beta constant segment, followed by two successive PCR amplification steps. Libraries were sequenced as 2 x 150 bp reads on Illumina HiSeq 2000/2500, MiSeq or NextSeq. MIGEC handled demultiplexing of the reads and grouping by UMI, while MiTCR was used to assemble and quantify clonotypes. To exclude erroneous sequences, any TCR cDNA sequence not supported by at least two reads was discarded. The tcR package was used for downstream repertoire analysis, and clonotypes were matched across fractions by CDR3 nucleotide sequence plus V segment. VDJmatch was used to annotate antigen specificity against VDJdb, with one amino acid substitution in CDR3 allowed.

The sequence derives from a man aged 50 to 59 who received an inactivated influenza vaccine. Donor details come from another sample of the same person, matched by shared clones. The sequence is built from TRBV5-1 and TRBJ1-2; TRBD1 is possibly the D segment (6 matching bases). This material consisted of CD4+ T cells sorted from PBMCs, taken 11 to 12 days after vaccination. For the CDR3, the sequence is CASSFGGGHGYTF. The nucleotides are TGCGCCAGCAGCTTTGGGGGCGGTCATGGCTACACCTTC.